Here is one T cell receptor (beta chain) with its context. The antigen it recognizes is unknown. Base qualities were left out, and no much larger clone turns up one base away. The data belong to a study of T cell changes during pregnancy in multiple sclerosis (dated by TCRdb to 2018 to 2020). Notes on the research overall: In women with multiple sclerosis, the researchers looked at how the T cell repertoire shifted as pregnancy progressed.

The library came from the immunoSEQ multiplex PCR assay. Drawn from immuneACCESS, this table holds only the in-frame rearrangements with V and J called that TCRdb kept. Clones are partly lost; checked studies trace under half to an unresolved V gene and leave the rest unexplained. The sample table shows around 130,000 clones, and approximately 95% are seen once. Jointly, the top ten make up roughly 6% of the sample. The germline V gene sets CDR1 to SNHLY and CDR2 to FYNNEI. The junction carries 10 bases between V and J, which are trimmed by 6 bases and 3 bases respectively. Counted from cysteine to phenylalanine, this CDR3 has 13 amino acids. Kept here is only the CDR3 DNA, which spans 39 bases and is read in frame from base 1.

The receptor was isolated from a female donor with multiple sclerosis, enrolled in a pregnancy study. The chain joins TRBV2 to TRBJ2-3, with the D gene uncertain. The material was peripheral blood, obtained before pregnancy. The CDR3 in this case is CASSRLVTDTQYF. The nucleotide sequence reads as follows: TGTGCCAGCAGCCGCCTAGTGACAGATACGCAGTATTTT.